These T cell receptor beta chains were read from a single sample in a study of OX40 agonist ivuxolimab in advanced cancers. TCRdb's copy holds only in-frame clones and misses some; the assay was immunoSEQ multiplex PCR. The sample holds approximately 60,000 clones; more than 80% are singletons and the top ten take roughly 5.1%. The material sequenced was CD4+ or CD8+ T cells sorted from blood, taken in a trial of the OX40 agonist ivuxolimab. The receptors were sampled from an adult with an advanced solid tumor such as melanoma, head and neck, liver or kidney cancer. CDR3s include the opening cysteine and the closing phenylalanine or tryptophan. Fields, in order: D gene, J gene, V gene, CDR3 length, clone size, CDR3 protein, CDR3 DNA. The D gene is left open where the match is weak. Part of the rows lack a size; the others show once, few, many or a class for expanded clones.

- | TRBJ2-5 | TRBV6-6 | 11 | - | CASTLKETQYF | TGTGCCAGCACGTTAAAGGAGACCCAGTACTTC
- | TRBJ2-1 | TRBV7-9 | 11 | - | CASREGYEQFF | TGTGCCAGCAGGGAAGGCTATGAGCAGTTCTTC
- | TRBJ2-3 | TRBV21-1 | 15 | - | CASSKGGRGGDTQYF | TGTGCCAGCAGCAAAGGCGGCAGAGGAGGAGATACGCAGTATTTT
- | TRBJ1-5 | TRBV6-5 | 14 | - | CASSSGAGNQPQHF | TGTGCCAGCAGCTCAGGGGCCGGCAATCAGCCCCAGCATTTT
- | TRBJ2-1 | TRBV11-2 | 13 | - | CASRRISYNEQFF | TGTGCCAGCAGGAGGATTTCCTACAATGAGCAGTTCTTC
TRBD1 | TRBJ1-2 | TRBV10-3 | 15 | once | CAISDRDRESYGYTF | TGTGCCATCAGTGACCGGGACAGGGAATCCTATGGCTACACCTTC
- | TRBJ2-7 | TRBV21-1 | 14 | - | CASSKEVKSYEQYF | TGTGCCAGCAGCAAAGAAGTGAAATCCTACGAGCAGTACTTC
TRBD1 | TRBJ1-1 | TRBV28 | 15 | - | CASSPHRGPNTEAFF | TGTGCCAGCAGTCCCCACAGGGGGCCGAACACTGAAGCTTTCTTT
- | TRBJ1-2 | TRBV9 | 14 | once | CASSVATSGGGYTF | TGTGCCAGCAGCGTAGCTACGTCGGGGGGCGGCTACACCTTC
- | TRBJ1-2 | TRBV2 | 13 | - | CASRNGGSYGYTF | TGTGCCAGCAGGAACGGGGGATCCTATGGCTACACCTTC
- | TRBJ1-5 | TRBV6-1 | 15 | - | CASSEWTVTNQPQHF | TGTGCCAGCAGTGAATGGACAGTAACTAATCAGCCCCAGCATTTT
TRBD1 | TRBJ1-5 | TRBV5-1 | 16 | - | CASSLDRVGRDQPQHF | TGCGCCAGCAGCCTCGACAGGGTAGGAAGGGATCAGCCCCAGCATTTT
- | TRBJ2-1 | TRBV28 | 15 | - | CASSEPGTTYNEQFF | TGTGCCAGCAGTGAACCCGGGACGACCTACAATGAGCAGTTCTTC
- | TRBJ2-2 | TRBV7-7 | 17 | - | CASSLMSGTANTGELFF | TGTGCTAGCAGCCTTATGAGCGGAACCGCGAACACCGGGGAGCTGTTTTTT